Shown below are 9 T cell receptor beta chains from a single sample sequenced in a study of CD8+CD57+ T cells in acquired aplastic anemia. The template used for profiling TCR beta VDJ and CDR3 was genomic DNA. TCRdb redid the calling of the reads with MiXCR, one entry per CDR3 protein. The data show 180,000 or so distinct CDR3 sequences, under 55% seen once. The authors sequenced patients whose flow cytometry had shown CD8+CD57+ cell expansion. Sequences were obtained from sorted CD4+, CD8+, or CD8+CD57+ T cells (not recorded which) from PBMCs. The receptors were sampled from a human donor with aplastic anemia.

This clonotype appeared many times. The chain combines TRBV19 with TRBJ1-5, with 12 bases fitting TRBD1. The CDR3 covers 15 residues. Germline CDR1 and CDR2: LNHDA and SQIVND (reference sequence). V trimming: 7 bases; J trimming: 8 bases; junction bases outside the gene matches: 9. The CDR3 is CASTPGQGATEPQHF. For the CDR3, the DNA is TGTGCCAGTACCCCGGGACAGGGGGCGACGGAGCCCCAGCATTTT.

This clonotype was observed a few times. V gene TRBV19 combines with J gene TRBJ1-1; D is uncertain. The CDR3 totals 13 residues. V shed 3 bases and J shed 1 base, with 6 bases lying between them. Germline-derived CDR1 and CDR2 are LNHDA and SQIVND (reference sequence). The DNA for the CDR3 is TGTGCCAGTAGTATTGTGCCGAACACTGAAGCTTTCTTT. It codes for CASSIVPNTEAFF.

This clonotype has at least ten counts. The CDR3: CASSSGTLSNQPQHF. The CDR3, as DNA: TGTGCCAGCAGCTCCGGGACTCTTAGCAATCAGCCCCAGCATTTT. The V gene is TRBV11-2, the J gene TRBJ1-5; D possibly corresponds to TRBD1 (5 bases). The CDR3 spans 15 residues. Trimming removed 4 bases at V and 0 bases at J, with 10 bases between. Germline CDR1 SGHAT, CDR2 FQNNGV.

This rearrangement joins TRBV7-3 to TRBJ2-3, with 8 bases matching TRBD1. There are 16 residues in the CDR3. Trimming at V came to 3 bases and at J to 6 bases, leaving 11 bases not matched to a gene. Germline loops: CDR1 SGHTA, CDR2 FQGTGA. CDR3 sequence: CASSFGTGSLRDTQYF. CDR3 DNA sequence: TGTGCCAGCAGCTTTGGGACAGGATCCCTGAGGGATACGCAGTATTTT.

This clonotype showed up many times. CDR3 sequence reads: CASGARGDRVVRSTGELFF. DNA for the CDR3: TGTGCCAGCGGAGCCCGCGGGGACAGGGTAGTAAGGAGCACCGGGGAGCTGTTTTTT. V gene TRBV4-2 combines with J gene TRBJ2-2; 9 bases line up with TRBD1. Per germline, CDR1 LGHNA and CDR2 YNFKEQ. This CDR3 spans 19 amino acids. J gave up 4 bases and V 8 bases, and 20 bases lay outside the gene matches.

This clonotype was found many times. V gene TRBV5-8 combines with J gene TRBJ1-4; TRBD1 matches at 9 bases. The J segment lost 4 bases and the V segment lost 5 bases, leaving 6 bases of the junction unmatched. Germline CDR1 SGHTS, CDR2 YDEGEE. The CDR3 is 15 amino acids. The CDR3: CASRPTGGNNEKLFF. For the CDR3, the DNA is TGTGCCAGCAGGCCCACAGGGGGCAATAATGAAAAACTGTTTTTT. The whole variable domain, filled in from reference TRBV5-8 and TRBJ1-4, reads EAGVTQSPTHLIKTRGQQATLRCSPISGHTSVYWYQQALGLGLQFLLWYDEGEERNRGNFPPRFSGRQFPNYSSELNVNALELEDSALYLCASRPTGGNNEKLFFGSGTQLSVL.

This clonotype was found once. In DNA, the CDR3 is TGTGCCAGCAGGGCCGGGACAGGGATCCGGTCACCCCTCCACTTT. This sequence encodes CASRAGTGIRSPLHF. This chain uses TRBV25-1 with TRBJ1-6, with 9 bases fitting TRBD1. The V segment lost 6 bases and the J segment 10 bases; nucleotides outside the gene matches: 10. The CDR3 is made up of 15 amino acids. Germline V lookup: CDR1 MGHDK, CDR2 SYGVNS.

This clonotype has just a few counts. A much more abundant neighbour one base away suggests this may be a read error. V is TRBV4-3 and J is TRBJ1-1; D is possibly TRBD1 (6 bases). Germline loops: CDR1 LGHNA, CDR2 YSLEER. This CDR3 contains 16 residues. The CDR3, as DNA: TGCGCCAGCGGCCAACAGGGCCTCAAATTGAACACTGAAGCTTTCTTT. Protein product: CASGQQGLKLNTEAFF.

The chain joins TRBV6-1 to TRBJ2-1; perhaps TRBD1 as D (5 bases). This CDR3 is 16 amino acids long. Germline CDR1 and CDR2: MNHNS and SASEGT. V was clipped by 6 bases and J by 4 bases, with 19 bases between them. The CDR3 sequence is CASSLTRVGAYNEQFF. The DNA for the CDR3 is TGTGCCAGCAGCCTAACACGGGTTGGGGCTTACAATGAGCAGTTCTTC.